This is a list of T cell receptor beta chains from one sample in a study of CD4 T cells in relation to SARS-CoV-2 and coronaviruses. TCRdb keeps only in-frame clones here, not all; method: immunoSEQ multiplex PCR. The sample has tens of thousands of clones, around two thirds seen once. No antigen has been assigned to these receptors. The sample consisted of CD4+ T cells from PBMCs, cultured in vitro. These receptors all come from a human donor in good health. Each CDR3 is given with its conserved first and last residue. The D gene is left open where the match is weak. The size entry is marked missing in some rows and otherwise reads once, few, many or a size class.

V	J	D	size	DNA	CDR3
TRBV11-2	TRBJ2-7	-	-	TGTGCCAGCAGCTGGGACAAACCCTACGAGCAGTACTTC	CASSWDKPYEQYF
TRBV9	TRBJ2-5	TRBD1	-	TGTGCCAGCAGCGCTACAGGGGGCAGCGGGGAGACCCAGTACTTC	CASSATGGSGETQYF
TRBV3-1/TRBV3-2	TRBJ2-7	-	-	TGTGCCAGCAGCCAAGGAGGGGAGCAGTACTTC	CASSQGGEQYF
TRBV15	TRBJ2-7	-	-	TGTGCCACCAGCAGAGGTTTAGTGTCCGGGAGCTACGAGCAGTACTTC	CATSRGLVSGSYEQYF
TRBV19	TRBJ1-2	-	-	TGTGCCAGTAGTATAGTGCAGGGACAAGGGCGATTCAACTATGGCTACACCTTC	CASSIVQGQGRFNYGYTF
TRBV3-1/TRBV3-2	TRBJ2-3	TRBD2	-	TGTGCCAGCAGCCAAGAATGGGGCGGGAGAGGCACAGATACGCAGTATTTT	CASSQEWGGRGTDTQYF
TRBV3-1/TRBV3-2	TRBJ1-1	-	-	TGTGCCAGCAGCCATACTAAAAACACTGAAGCTTTCTTT	CASSHTKNTEAFF
TRBV19	TRBJ2-1	TRBD2	-	TGTGCCAGTAGTATAGCAGCGGGAGGGGTCAATGAGCAGTTCTTC	CASSIAAGGVNEQFF
TRBV7-8	TRBJ2-7	-	-	TGTGCCAGCAGCGCGGGGACAATCTCCTACGAGCAGTACTTC	CASSAGTISYEQYF
TRBV30	TRBJ1-1	TRBD1	-	TGTGCCTGGAGTGTATCCCGGACAGGGAACACTGAAGCTTTCTTT	CAWSVSRTGNTEAFF
TRBV6-5	TRBJ2-6	TRBD2	-	TGTGCCAGCAGTTACTCGGGAGGGGCTGGGGCCAACGTCCTGACTTTC	CASSYSGGAGANVLTF
TRBV18	TRBJ2-5	-	-	TGTGCCAGCTCACCACCCCAGGGGGAGACCCAGTACTTC	CASSPPQGETQYF
TRBV12-5	TRBJ2-1	-	-	TGTGCTAGTGGTACAACTAGAGGGGGGTACAATGAGCAGTTCTTC	CASGTTRGGYNEQFF
TRBV10-2	TRBJ2-4	-	few	TGCGCCAGCAGTGAGTCGACTCGGGGGAACATTCAGTACTTC	CASSESTRGNIQYF
TRBV2	TRBJ1-1	-	few	TGTGCCAGCAGTCTGACGGAGAACACTGAAGCTTTCTTT	CASSLTENTEAFF
TRBV2	TRBJ2-7	TRBD2	-	TGTGCCAGCAGGGCACTAGCGGGAGAGGGGGCCTACGAGCAGTACTTC	CASRALAGEGAYEQYF
TRBV14	TRBJ2-6	-	-	TGTGCCAGCAGCCAAGATGGGACTGGGGCCAACGTCCTGACTTTC	CASSQDGTGANVLTF
TRBV9	TRBJ1-6	-	-	TGTGCCAGCAGCGTAGCTCTTACGAGCTCCTATAATTCACCCCTCCACTTT	CASSVALTSSYNSPLHF
TRBV12-5	TRBJ2-3	-	once	TGTGCTAGTGGTTTGGACAGCCCGGCTGGTACGCAGTATTTT	CASGLDSPAGTQYF
TRBV7-9	TRBJ2-3	-	few	TGTGCCAGCAGCTTACGGCAGGGCACAGATACGCAGTATTTT	CASSLRQGTDTQYF
TRBV5-6	TRBJ1-1	TRBD1	-	TGTGCCAGCAGCTTGTTACAGGGGGCTGTGAACACTGAAGCTTTCTTT	CASSLLQGAVNTEAFF
TRBV28	TRBJ1-3	TRBD1	-	TGTGCCAGCGCCCCGGGGGATTGGCAGGGGGCGCCTGGAAACACCATATATTTT	CASAPGDWQGAPGNTIYF
TRBV5-1	TRBJ2-6	-	-	TGCGCCAGCAGCGCCATCCCTACGTCCGGGGCCAACGTCCTGACTTTC	CASSAIPTSGANVLTF
TRBV18	TRBJ1-6	-	-	TGTGCCAGCTCCGAAGATGAAGGGAGCATATCACCCCTCCACTTT	CASSEDEGSISPLHF
TRBV19	TRBJ1-2	-	once	TGTGCCAGTAGTATCATTTTTCCGGTGGGGGCAGGACATCCTAACTATGGCTACACCTTC	CASSIIFPVGAGHPNYGYTF
TRBV11-3	TRBJ1-2	TRBD1	few	TGTGCCAGCAGCTCAACAGGGGGCTATGGCTACACCTTC	CASSSTGGYGYTF
TRBV10-3	TRBJ2-1	TRBD2	-	TGTGCCATCAGCGGGCCAGTTGCGGGAGAATGGCGTTCCTACAATGAGCAGTTCTTC	CAISGPVAGEWRSYNEQFF
TRBV3-1/TRBV3-2	TRBJ1-3	-	-	TGTGCCAGCAGCGTGGGCGCGATTGGAAACACCATATATTTT	CASSVGAIGNTIYF
TRBV18	TRBJ2-6	TRBD1	-	TGTGCCAGCTCACCAACGACAGGGGTAGCGGGGGCCAACGTCCTGACTTTC	CASSPTTGVAGANVLTF
TRBV3-1/TRBV3-2	TRBJ2-5	-	-	TGTGCCAGCAGCCAAGGGACCACCCAAGAGACCCAGTACTTC	CASSQGTTQETQYF
TRBV11-2	TRBJ2-7	-	-	TGTGCCAGCAGCTTAGTCTCGTGGGGCACAACCACCTACGAGCAGTACTTC	CASSLVSWGTTTYEQYF
TRBV7-7	TRBJ2-7	TRBD1	-	TGTGCCAGCAGCTCTGGGACAGGGGATTCCTACGAGCAGTACTTC	CASSSGTGDSYEQYF
TRBV7-9	TRBJ2-7	-	-	TGTGCCAGCAGCTTAGGCGGAGGGGGGGGTTCCGAGCAGTACTTC	CASSLGGGGGSEQYF
TRBV27	TRBJ1-6	-	few	TGTGCCAGCAGTTCTCCGAGGGGATATAATTCACCCCTCCACTTT	CASSSPRGYNSPLHF
TRBV19	TRBJ1-2	-	-	TGTGCCAGTAGTATTTCTGGGCCCGCTAACTATGGCTACACCTTC	CASSISGPANYGYTF
TRBV21-1	TRBJ1-4	-	-	TGTGCCATTGAGCCGAGAGCTAATGAAAAACTGTTTTTT	CAIEPRANEKLFF
TRBV5-4	TRBJ2-1	TRBD1	few	TGTGCCAGCAGCGGATCCGGGACAGGGGAAGGCAATGAGCAGTTCTTC	CASSGSGTGEGNEQFF
TRBV12-3/TRBV12-4	TRBJ2-1	-	-	TGTGCCAGCAGGTATTCGAATGGCGGAGAGCAGTTCTTC	CASRYSNGGEQFF
TRBV5-8	TRBJ2-1	-	-	TGTGCCAGCAGCTCCGTTCTGGGTTTCGACAATGAGCAGTTCTTC	CASSSVLGFDNEQFF
TRBV12-3/TRBV12-4	TRBJ2-2	-	-	TGTGCCAGCAATCGCAGGGGCACCGGGGAGCTGTTTTTT	CASNRRGTGELFF
TRBV30	TRBJ2-1	TRBD2	-	TGTGCCTGGAGCCGTGGTGCTAGCGGCTCCTACAATGAGCAGTTCTTC	CAWSRGASGSYNEQFF
TRBV6-2/TRBV6-3	TRBJ1-5	-	few	TGTGCCAGCAGTTACGGGTCGCAGCCCCAGCATTTT	CASSYGSQPQHF
TRBV30	TRBJ2-1	-	-	TGTGCCTGGAGTGTAGGTGCTAACCCGGAGCAGTTCTTC	CAWSVGANPEQFF
TRBV19	TRBJ2-1	-	-	TGTGCCAGTAGTAACTACAATGAGCAGTTCTTC	CASSNYNEQFF
TRBV29-1	TRBJ2-1	-	-	TGCAGCGTGTCACGGAGCAGGGACCCCTACAATGAGCAGTTCTTC	CSVSRSRDPYNEQFF
TRBV3-1/TRBV3-2	TRBJ2-1	-	-	TGTGCCAGCAGCCAAGATTCGGGGAGGGGGCTCAAGCAGTTCTTC	CASSQDSGRGLKQFF
TRBV10-1	TRBJ2-1	TRBD1	few	TGCGCCACCGGACAAGGGGACAGGGGCAATGAGCAGTTCTTC	CATGQGDRGNEQFF
TRBV6-4	TRBJ2-1	-	few	TGTGCCAGCAGTGAAACCGGGACTTTGGATGAGCAGTTCTTC	CASSETGTLDEQFF
TRBV30	TRBJ2-2	TRBD2	-	TGTGCCTGGAGTAAAAGAGGTAGCGGGAGTTCTTTCCGCGGGGAGCTGTTTTTT	CAWSKRGSGSSFRGELFF